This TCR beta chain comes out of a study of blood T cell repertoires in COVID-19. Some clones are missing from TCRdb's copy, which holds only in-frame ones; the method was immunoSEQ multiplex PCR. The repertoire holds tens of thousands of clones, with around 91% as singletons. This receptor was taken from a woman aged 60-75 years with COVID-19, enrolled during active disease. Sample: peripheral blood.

The CDR3 loop reads CASSLKQGLNTEAFF. Written as DNA, the CDR3 is TGTGCCAGCTCACTAAAACAGGGCCTGAACACTGAAGCTTTCTTT. The chain joins TRBV18 to TRBJ1-1; D might be TRBD1 (6 bases). V was shortened by 4 bases and J by 0 bases, with 12 bases between the two germline ends. Germline-derived CDR1 and CDR2 are KGHSH and LQKENI. The CDR3 covers 15 residues.